This section outlines one T cell receptor (beta chain) sequence together with its context. CDR3 length: 16 amino acids. Germline V lookup: CDR1 LGHDT, CDR2 YNNKEL (reference sequence). The ends were cut back, 1 base at V and 8 bases at J, with 17 bases in the middle. The data were taken from a study of T cell responses to AZD1222 COVID-19 vaccine. Only in-frame clones appear in the TCRdb table, and some are missing; sequencing was by immunoSEQ multiplex PCR. The sample has more than 80,000 clones, 80% to 90% seen once. Sequences were derived from peripheral blood, sampled 28 days after the second AZD1222 dose. This chain links TRBV3-1 (or the pseudogene TRBV3-2) with TRBJ1-4; D might be TRBD1 (6 bases). The sequence was obtained from an adult who received the AZD1222 COVID-19 vaccine. The CDR3: CASSQGDRDTTEKLFF. CDR3 coding DNA: TGTGCCAGCAGCCAAGGCGACCGGGACACGACCGAAAAACTGTTTTTT.